The sample holds a few counts of the clone carrying this T cell receptor beta chain. CDR3 length: 13 amino acids. V was shortened by 5 bases and J by 12 bases, with 16 bases between the two germline ends. Germline lookup yields CDR1 SGHAT and CDR2 FQNNGV. TCRdb re-derived calls from the 5' RACE reads in MiXCR, one entry per CDR3 protein. The sample yields some 600,000 distinct CDR3 sequences, less than 9% seen once. The sample originates from a study of identical twins. These data also featured in a second study, about yellow fever vaccine responses in identical twins.

Material: PBMCs. This clonotype was sampled from a woman aged 18-35 years in good health. The chain joins TRBV11-2 to TRBJ1-4; weak D call: TRBD1 (5 bases). CDR3 in amino acids: CASSRIPGTQLFF. CDR3 nucleotide sequence: TGTGCCAGCAGCCGCATTCCTGGGACTCAACTGTTTTTT.